The 10 T cell receptor beta chains below were found in one sample sequenced in a study of T cell changes during pregnancy in multiple sclerosis. Measured with immunoSEQ multiplex PCR; TCRdb has only the in-frame clones, and not every one. The sample consists of around 120,000 clones, roughly 90% of them appearing once. Sample: peripheral blood, taken after pregnancy. These receptors were collected from a female donor with multiple sclerosis, enrolled in a pregnancy study.

The gene calls are TRBV5-5 and TRBJ1-3; D ambiguous. The CDR3 is 13 amino acids. Germline CDR1 SGHKS, CDR2 YYEKEE (reference sequence). V shed 4 bases and J shed 4 bases, with 9 bases lying between them. The CDR3 DNA follows: TGTGCCAGCAGCCATCCCGGGGGAAACACCATATATTTT. Translating it yields CASSHPGGNTIYF. Based on the CDR3 plus reference TRBV5-5 and TRBJ1-3, the full variable domain is DAGVTQSPTHLIKTRGQQVTLRCSPISGHKSVSWYQQVLGQGPQFIFQYYEKEERGRGNFPDRFSARQFPNYSSELNVNALLLGDSALYLCASSHPGGNTIYFGEGSWLTVV.

V gene TRBV25-1 combines with J gene TRBJ2-5; 9 nucleotides match TRBD1. Near its end, the DNA agrees better with TRBJ2-7, so the J call may be wrong. The CDR3 has 17 residues. Germline loops: CDR1 MGHDK, CDR2 SYGVNS. Here the CDR3 reads CASSDPTGDRVSYEQYF. CDR3 bases: TGTGCCAGCAGTGATCCTACGGGGGACAGGGTCTCCTACGAGCAGTACTTC.

The chain recombines TRBV6-1 with TRBJ1-1; D uncertain. This CDR3 has 15 residues. Germline V CDR1 and CDR2: MNHNS, SASEGT. Between the trimmed V and J ends, which lost 7 bases and 4 bases, there was a span of 19 bases. The DNA of the CDR3 is TGTGCCAGCACTCAGCTGTGGAGGGCCGGCACTGAAGCTTTCTTT. This codes for CASTQLWRAGTEAFF.

J is TRBJ1-6 and V is TRBV4-1; perhaps TRBD1 as D (6 bases). V dropped 1 base and J dropped 9 bases, with 16 bases sitting between them. The CDR3 is made up of 16 amino acids. Germline CDR1 MGHRA, CDR2 YSYEKL. The DNA of the CDR3 is TGCGCCAGCAGCCAAGTTTGGGGTCAGGGGAGTTCACCCCTCCACTTT. Its translation: CASSQVWGQGSSPLHF.

This clone was found once. The DNA for the CDR3 is TGTGCCAGCAGTGAAGGGAGCCACCGGGAAAAACTGTTTTTT. This sequence encodes CASSEGSHREKLFF. The chain carries TRBV2 and TRBJ1-4; D remains ambiguous. The V end was cut by 1 base, the J end by 8 bases, with 11 bases between. The CDR3 runs to 14 residues. Germline values: CDR1 SNHLY, CDR2 FYNNEI.

The V and J genes are TRBV18 and TRBJ1-5; weak D call: TRBD1 (5 bases). Germline CDR1 is KGHSH and CDR2 is LQKENI. This CDR3 comprises 13 residues. Trimming stripped 5 bases from V and 5 bases from J, with 10 bases between. Here the CDR3 DNA reads TGTGCCAGCTCAGCTACAGGAGATCAGCCCCAGCATTTT. Encoded protein: CASSATGDQPQHF.

This chain joins TRBV19 and TRBJ1-1; TRBD1 matches 8 bases. The CDR3 runs 15 residues. The V gene end was trimmed by 7 bases and the J gene end by 5 bases; junction bases not matched to a gene: 12. CDR1 and CDR2 from the germline V gene are LNHDA and SQIVND (reference sequence). In DNA form, the CDR3 reads TGTGCCAGTATACTACGACAGGGGCTGGCTACTGAAGCTTTCTTT. Protein product: CASILRQGLATEAFF.

The chain links TRBV12-5 to TRBJ1-5, with D maybe TRBD1 (5 bases). This CDR3 is 17 amino acids long. V shed 0 bases and J shed 2 bases, with 14 bases lying between them. CDR1 LGHNT and CDR2 FRNRAP come from the germline V gene. CDR3 bases: TGTGCTAGTGGTTTGGTACTAATTGGGGCCCGCAATCAGCCCCAGCATTTT. Its translation: CASGLVLIGARNQPQHF.

The V and J genes are TRBV4-1 and TRBJ1-2, with D possibly matching TRBD1 (5 bases). V dropped 5 bases and J dropped 2 bases, with 9 bases sitting between them. The CDR3 spans 13 residues. Per germline, CDR1 MGHRA and CDR2 YSYEKL. CDR3 nucleotides: TGCGCCAGCAGCAGTACAGGAAACTATGGCTACACCTTC. Translating gives CASSSTGNYGYTF.

The genes are TRBV11-2 and TRBJ2-6; 8 nucleotides match TRBD1. Germline CDR1 is SGHAT and CDR2 is FQNNGV. V shed 1 base and J 0 bases; nucleotides not matched to a gene: 5. The CDR3 extends over 18 amino acids. The CDR3: CASSLVGTGSSGANVLTF. CDR3 nucleotides: TGTGCCAGCAGCTTAGTAGGGACAGGCAGCTCTGGGGCCAACGTCCTGACTTTC.